These 18 T cell receptor beta chains share one sample of origin, sequenced in a study of cytomegalovirus exposure and HLA in healthy donors. In the PCR, 60 Vbeta and 13 Jbeta primers were used. Assay: immunoSEQ multiplex PCR; the TCRdb copy retains only in-frame clones and omits some. The profile shows about 130,000 clones, about three quarters of them singletons. Sequencing was performed on PBMCs. The receptors derive from a human donor in good health.

This clone has a single count. J is TRBJ2-7 and V is TRBV2; D gene unclear. The germline V and J ends were trimmed by 1 base and 4 bases, with 8 bases remaining between them. The V gene's germline CDR1 is SNHLY and CDR2 FYNNEI. The CDR3 sequence is 13 residues long. The CDR3 DNA is TGTGCCAGCAGTGAAGGGGTCGGGTACGAGCAGTACTTC. Translated, it gives CASSEGVGYEQYF.

The V and J genes are TRBV28 and TRBJ1-4, with 7 positions matching TRBD1. CDR1 and CDR2 (germline): MDHEN, SYDVKM. The CDR3 contains 15 residues. Unmatched junction bases numbered 9, after V lost 5 bases and J lost 6 bases. CDR3 DNA: TGTGCCAGCAGTCGACAGGGTATGGGGTATGAAAAACTGTTTTTT. Translating gives CASSRQGMGYEKLFF.

This clone was counted only a few times. V is TRBV28 and J is TRBJ2-7, with D maybe TRBD2 (6 bases). V gave up 4 bases and J gave up 2 bases, with 12 bases separating them. Germline V gives CDR1 MDHEN, CDR2 SYDVKM. The CDR3 is 14 residues long. CDR3 coding DNA: TGTGCCAGCAGTTGGGGTAGCGGACCCTACGAGCAGTACTTC. Translating gives CASSWGSGPYEQYF.

This clone was recorded only once. The V and J genes are TRBV7-2 and TRBJ1-2; a weak D match, TRBD1 (6 bases). The CDR3 is made up of 12 amino acids. V was trimmed by 8 bases and J by 3 bases, leaving 10 bases between them. From germline, CDR1 is SGHTA and CDR2 FQGNSA. CDR3 sequence reads: CASAGTHYGYTF. The CDR3 nucleotides read TGTGCCAGCGCCGGGACACACTATGGCTACACCTTC.

This clone appeared a single time. V usage is TRBV7-3 and J usage is TRBJ2-4, with D perhaps matching TRBD2 (7 bases). The CDR3 is made up of 15 amino acids. V lost 2 bases, J lost 8 bases, and 16 bases lay in between. Germline V gene sequence: CDR1 SGHTA, CDR2 FQGTGA. CDR3: CASSLAGASADIQYF. In nucleotides, the CDR3 is TGTGCCAGCAGCTTAGCGGGGGCCTCCGCGGACATTCAGTACTTC.

CDR3 DNA sequence: TGTGCCAGCAGCCAACCGGGACAGAACACCGGGGAGCTGTTTTTT. It is translated as CASSQPGQNTGELFF. This chain links TRBV5-6 with TRBJ2-2, with TRBD1 as a possible D gene (6 bases). Trimming cost V 4 bases and J 1 base, with 11 bases left between them. The CDR3 is 15 amino acids. Germline V gene lookup returns CDR1 SGHDT and CDR2 YYEEEE.

The CDR3 bases are TGTGCCAGCAGCCCCGACGACACCCGCTCCTACGAGCAGTACTTC. Residues: CASSPDDTRSYEQYF. The chain combines TRBV27 with TRBJ2-7; no clear D. V dropped 6 bases and J dropped 0 bases, with 15 bases sitting between them. CDR1 and CDR2 (germline): MNHEY, SMNVEV (reference sequence). CDR3 length equals 15 residues.

This chain connects TRBV29-1 to TRBJ2-3; tentatively, D is TRBD2 (7 bases). The CDR3 contains 12 residues. Looked up from germline, CDR1 is SQVTM and CDR2 is ANQGSEA. The V end lost 6 bases, the J end lost 5 bases, and 12 bases lay between the germline ends. CDR3: CSVAGAVDTQYF. CDR3 coding DNA: TGCAGCGTGGCGGGGGCGGTAGATACGCAGTATTTT.

The chain links TRBV9 to TRBJ2-7, with 11 bases fitting TRBD2. Germline V lookup: CDR1 SGDLS, CDR2 YYNGEE. Trimming removed 3 bases from V and 4 bases from J; junction bases left unmatched: 6. The CDR3 is 15 residues long. The CDR3 region is CASSALLAGEYEQYF. The CDR3 coding sequence is TGTGCCAGCAGCGCCCTACTAGCGGGAGAGTACGAGCAGTACTTC.

The V and J genes are TRBV30 and TRBJ2-4, with D perhaps matching TRBD1 (6 bases). The germline V and J ends were trimmed by 5 bases and 11 bases, with 16 bases remaining between them. CDR1 is GTSNPN, CDR2 SVGIG, per germline (reference sequence). The CDR3 is made up of 12 amino acids. For the CDR3, the DNA is TGTGCCTGGGGTAGGGGGAATGAGGTTCAGTACTTC. Translation: CAWGRGNEVQYF.

This clone was seen only once. The chain joins TRBV28 to TRBJ2-1; D not resolved. The CDR3 loop spans 14 amino acids. V was shortened by 3 bases and J by 9 bases, with 15 bases between the two germline ends. Looked up from germline, CDR1 is MDHEN and CDR2 is SYDVKM. The CDR3 sequence: CASSFDPFYGEQFF. The CDR3 DNA reads as TGTGCCAGCAGTTTTGATCCCTTCTATGGTGAGCAGTTCTTC.

In DNA form, the CDR3 reads TGTGCCAGCAGCCGTCAGGGGGGCGAGCAGTACTTC. It codes for CASSRQGGEQYF. J is TRBJ2-7 and V is TRBV5-6, with a tentative D call TRBD1 (7 bases). Germline V gene sequence: CDR1 SGHDT, CDR2 YYEEEE. Deletions cut 4 bases from V and 6 bases from J, with 11 bases between. This CDR3 contains 12 residues.

This sequence joins TRBV11-3 and TRBJ1-1; 8 nucleotides match TRBD1. Trimming removed 5 bases from V and 2 bases from J; junction bases left unmatched: 4. This CDR3 region has 14 residues. Germline-derived CDR1 and CDR2 are SGHNT and YENEEA. CDR3 coding DNA: TGTGCCAGCAGCACAGGACAGGGCAACACTGAAGCTTTCTTT. It translates to CASSTGQGNTEAFF.

The chain uses TRBV7-2 and TRBJ2-4; D is undetermined. Germline V CDR1 and CDR2: SGHTA, FQGNSA. The CDR3 spans 13 residues. Between the trimmed V and J ends, which lost 7 bases and 5 bases, there was a span of 12 bases. CDR3 amino acids: CASTLRRENIQYF. In nucleotides, the CDR3 is TGTGCCAGCACCCTGAGACGGGAAAACATTCAGTACTTC.

V usage is TRBV6-6 and J usage is TRBJ2-1; the D is unclear. V gave up 5 bases and J gave up 6 bases, with 11 bases separating them. Germline V gives CDR1 MNHNY, CDR2 SVGAGI (reference sequence). CDR3 length: 13 residues. The CDR3: CASSPPGGNEQFF. As DNA, the CDR3 is TGTGCCAGCAGTCCCCCAGGTGGCAATGAGCAGTTCTTC.

V usage is TRBV28 and J usage is TRBJ1-3; the D gene is possibly TRBD1 (6 bases). The V gene lost 2 bases and the J gene lost 2 bases, with 13 bases spanning the gap. The CDR3 is 16 residues long. In germline, CDR1 is MDHEN, CDR2 SYDVKM. The CDR3 is CASSLTGQGTGNTIYF. The CDR3, as DNA: TGTGCCAGCAGTTTAACCGGGCAGGGGACTGGAAACACCATATATTTT.

This rearrangement joins TRBV10-3 to TRBJ1-3; possible D gene TRBD1, 5 bases. The CDR3 has 17 residues. V was clipped by 5 bases and J by 4 bases, with 21 bases between them. The germline CDR1 and CDR2 sequences are ENHRY and SYGVKD. The CDR3 sequence is CAISITTITGSGNTIYF. CDR3 coding DNA: TGTGCCATCAGTATTACAACAATTACAGGTAGCGGAAACACCATATATTTT.

The chain carries TRBV5-5 and TRBJ2-7; D not certain. Trimming pared 0 bases from V and 2 bases from J, leaving 12 bases between. The CDR3 is 15 amino acids. Looked up from germline, CDR1 is SGHKS and CDR2 is YYEKEE (reference sequence). The chain's CDR3 is CASSLGSRGTYEQYF. CDR3 in DNA: TGTGCCAGCAGCTTGGGATCCCGCGGAACCTACGAGCAGTACTTC.